The clone carrying this T cell receptor beta chain was observed many times. The target antigen is unknown. This record comes from a study of molecular identifiers for immune sequencing clone quantification. Study observations and caveats: Clones of above 20 RNA copies carried over 99% of effector molecules; in naive cells they carried under 1%. Jurkat TCR RNA that was spiked in from one cell was reportedly detectable among one million naive cells.

Germline V gene sequence: CDR1 MDHEN, CDR2 SYDVKM. V was shortened by 3 bases and J by 4 bases, with 7 bases between the two germline ends. CDR3 length: 14 residues. Listed TCR primers, together with previously described methods, were used for the bulk TCR libraries. One entry per CDR3 protein, called by TCRdb with MiXCR from the PCR reads. The sample lists some 97,000 distinct CDR3 sequences, 20% to 30% occurring once. The authors gated naive CD8 T cells as CD8+CD4-CCR7+CD45RA+ for sorting. Sequencing used naive CD8+ T cells from blood, with Jurkat cell RNA spiked in. Documented subset: FACS-sorted CD8+CD4-CCR7+CD45RA+ naive T cells. J is TRBJ1-6 and V is TRBV28; D might be TRBD1 (5 bases). The sequence derives from a human donor in good health. Some libraries in this study had Jurkat cell RNA spiked in. CDR3 nucleotide sequence: TGTGCCAGCAGTTTCCAGGGTTATAATTCACCCCTCCACTTT. Translating gives CASSFQGYNSPLHF.